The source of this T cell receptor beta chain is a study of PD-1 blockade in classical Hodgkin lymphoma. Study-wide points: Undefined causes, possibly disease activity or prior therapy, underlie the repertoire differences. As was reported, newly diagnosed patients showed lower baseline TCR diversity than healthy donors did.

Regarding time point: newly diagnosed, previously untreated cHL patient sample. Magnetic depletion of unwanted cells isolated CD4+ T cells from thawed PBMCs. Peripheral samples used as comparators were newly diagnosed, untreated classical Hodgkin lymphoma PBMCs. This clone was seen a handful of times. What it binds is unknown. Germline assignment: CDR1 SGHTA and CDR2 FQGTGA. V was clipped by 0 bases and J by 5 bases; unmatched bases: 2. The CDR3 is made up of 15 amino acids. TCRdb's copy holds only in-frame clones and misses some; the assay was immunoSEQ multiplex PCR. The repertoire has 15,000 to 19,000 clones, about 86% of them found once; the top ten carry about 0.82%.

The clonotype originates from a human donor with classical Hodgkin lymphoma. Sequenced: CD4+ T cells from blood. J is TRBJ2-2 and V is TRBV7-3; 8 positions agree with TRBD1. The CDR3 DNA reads TGTGCCAGCAGCTTAACCAGGGGGCGGACCGGGGAGCTGTTTTTT. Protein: CASSLTRGRTGELFF. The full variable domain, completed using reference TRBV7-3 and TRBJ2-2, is GAGVSQTPSNKVTEKGKYVELRCDPISGHTALYWYRQSLGQGPEFLIYFQGTGAADDSGLPNDRFFAVRPEGSVSTLKIQRTERGDSAVYLCASSLTRGRTGELFFGEGSRLTVL.